This TCR beta chain was sequenced for a study of CD8 T cells in Susac syndrome. The V gene's germline CDR1 is DFQATT and CDR2 SNEGSKA (reference sequence). V was cut by 5 bases and J by 0 bases, with 4 bases left in between. The CDR3 loop spans 11 amino acids. Overall study findings and caveats: It was acknowledged in the study that its TCR sequencing and HLA analysis involved a relatively small number of individuals.

This clonotype was detected only a few times. What it recognizes is unknown. RNA, at about 0.45 to 1 ug, was reverse transcribed with random hexamers. Across 54 Vbeta and 13 Jbeta, immunoSEQ multiplex PCR amplified TCR beta CDR3. TCRdb reprocessed the immunoSEQ multiplex PCR reads with MiXCR, giving one entry per CDR3 protein. Found here are roughly 50,000 distinct CDR3 sequences, approximately 93% of them singletons; the top ten hold roughly 0.58%. Sequencing of TCR beta drew on CD8+ and CD4+ T cells from blood. The TCR originated in a human donor in good health. The sequenced material came from CD8+ T cells from PBMCs. The chain has TRBV20-1 and TRBJ1-1; no clear D. The CDR3 sequence: CSAPLNTEAFF. In nucleotides, the CDR3 is TGCAGTGCTCCTCTGAACACTGAAGCTTTCTTT.